The entry that follows covers one T cell receptor beta chain sequence. This specimen belongs to a study of blood T cell repertoires in COVID-19. Study context: Sites across the United States, Italy and Spain contributed samples from acute and convalescent COVID-19. In each case, the material was cDNA or gDNA derived from T cells, B-cell-depleted T cells, or PBMCs.

Residents of 24 US areas, aged about 18 to 89 years, made up the participants. Assignments of participants to cohorts depended upon their own reported clinical history. Profiling relied on immunoSEQ multiplex PCR, and the TCRdb table lists in-frame clones only, not all of them. The top ten clones hold over 9.5% of a sample with more than 300,000 clones, over 75% of them seen once. Trimming at V came to 3 bases and at J to 6 bases, leaving 7 bases not matched to a gene. From germline, CDR1 is MGHRA and CDR2 YSYEKL. This CDR3 region has 15 residues. The chain carries TRBV4-1 and TRBJ1-4; the match to TRBD1 covers 7 bases. The source of this sequence is a woman aged 18-29 years who had recovered from COVID-19. Sample: PBMCs or T cells enriched from blood (not recorded which). Here the CDR3 DNA reads TGCGCCAGCAGCCATGTAGGGACAGCTGATGAAAAACTGTTTTTT. Protein sequence: CASSHVGTADEKLFF.